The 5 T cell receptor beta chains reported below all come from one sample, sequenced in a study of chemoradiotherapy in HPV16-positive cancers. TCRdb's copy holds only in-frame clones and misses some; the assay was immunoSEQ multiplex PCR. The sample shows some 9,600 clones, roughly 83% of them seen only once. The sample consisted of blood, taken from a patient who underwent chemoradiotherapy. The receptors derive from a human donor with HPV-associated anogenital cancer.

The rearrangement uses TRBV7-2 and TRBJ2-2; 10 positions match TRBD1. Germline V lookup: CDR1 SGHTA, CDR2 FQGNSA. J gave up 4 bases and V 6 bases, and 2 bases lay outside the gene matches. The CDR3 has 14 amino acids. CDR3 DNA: TGTGCCAGCAGGGACAGGGGGGGCACCGGGGAGCTGTTTTTT. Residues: CASRDRGGTGELFF.

CDR3 DNA sequence: TGCGCCAGCAGCTTGGGGCCAGAGCAGGGGACGCAGTATTTT. Translating it yields CASSLGPEQGTQYF. This chain uses TRBV5-1 with TRBJ2-3; TRBD1 might be the D (6 bases). Germline CDR1 and CDR2: SGHRS and YFSETQ. V was cut by 0 bases and J by 9 bases, with 14 bases left in between. CDR3 length: 14 residues.

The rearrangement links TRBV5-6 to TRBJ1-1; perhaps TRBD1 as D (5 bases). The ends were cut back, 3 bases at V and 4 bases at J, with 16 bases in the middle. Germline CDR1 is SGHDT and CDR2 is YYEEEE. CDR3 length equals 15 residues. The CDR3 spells CASSSGGVLSTEAFF. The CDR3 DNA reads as TGTGCCAGCAGCTCGGGGGGAGTCCTATCCACTGAAGCTTTCTTT.

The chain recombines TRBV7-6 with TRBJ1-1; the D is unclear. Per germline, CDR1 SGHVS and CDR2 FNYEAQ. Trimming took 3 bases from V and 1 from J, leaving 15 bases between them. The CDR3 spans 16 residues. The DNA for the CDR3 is TGTGCCAGCAGCTTGTGGGGAGAGGTAGGGAACACTGAAGCTTTCTTT. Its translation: CASSLWGEVGNTEAFF.

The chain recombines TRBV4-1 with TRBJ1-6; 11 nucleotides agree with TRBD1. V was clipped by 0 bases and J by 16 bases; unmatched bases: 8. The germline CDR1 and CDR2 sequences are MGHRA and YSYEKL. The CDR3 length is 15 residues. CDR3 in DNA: TGCGCCAGCAGCCAAGACGGACAGGGGGCCCCGGCTCTCCACTTT. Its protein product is CASSQDGQGAPALHF.